These 5 T cell receptor beta chains were all obtained from the same sample, sequenced in a study of T cells expressing NK-cell markers. From its re-call of the 5' RACE reads, TCRdb lists each CDR3 protein once, without DNA. Here the sample table reports 30,000 or so distinct CDR3 sequences. Sequencing was carried out using blood T cells: a sorted CD56 or NKG2C T cell subset, CD4+ or CD8+ T cells, or bulk PBMC T cells (not recorded which). The receptors come from a woman aged 18-70 years in good health.

The chain uses TRBV14 and TRBJ2-1; TCRdb's D call of TRBD2 is untestable without DNA. CDR3 length: 16 residues. Germline V CDR1 and CDR2: SGHDN, FVKESK. The CDR3 loop reads CASSQEGTSGRAHQFF.

The chain is built from TRBV11-3 and TRBJ2-1; the D call from TCRdb, TRBD1, cannot be confirmed without DNA. Per germline, CDR1 SGHNT and CDR2 YENEEA. The CDR3 spans 14 residues. The CDR3 protein is CASSLGGVYNEQFF.

The chain joins TRBV11-1 to TRBJ1-3; the D gene TCRdb calls, TRBD1, cannot be checked with no DNA. The CDR3 has 18 amino acids. Germline CDR1 and CDR2: SGHAT and FQDESV (reference sequence). The CDR3 sequence: CASSARTGGYTPADTIYF. Full variable domain (rest looked up from reference TRBV11-1 and TRBJ1-3): EAEVAQSPRYKITEKSQAVAFWCDPISGHATLYWYRQILGQGPELLVQFQDESVVDDSQLPKDRFSAERLKGVDSTLKIQPAELGDSAMYLCASSARTGGYTPADTIYFGEGSWLTVV.

The rearrangement uses TRBV20-1 and TRBJ1-6; checking the TCRdb D call of TRBD1 is not possible without DNA. From germline, CDR1 is DFQATT and CDR2 SNEGSKA (reference sequence). This CDR3 has 18 residues. The CDR3 loop is CSARDSSGTDFSNSPLHF.

V gene TRBV30 combines with J gene TRBJ2-1. The germline gives CDR1 GTSNPN, CDR2 SVGIG (reference sequence). The length of the CDR3 is 13 residues. CDR3 residues: CAWSSSGDNEQFF.